The rows below give T cell receptor beta chains drawn from one sample of a study of T cell responses to AZD1222 COVID-19 vaccine. Generated by immunoSEQ multiplex PCR, the TCRdb table keeps only in-frame clones and is missing some. Of some 150,000 clones listed, about 93% are singletons. The starting material was peripheral blood, obtained on day 0 of AZD1222 vaccination. All receptors come from an adult in good health. Both conserved end residues are part of each CDR3. Each record gives: D gene, J gene, clone size, V gene, CDR3 DNA, CDR3 protein. The D gene is left open where the match is weak. Clone sizes are given selectively: once, few, many, or a class where the clone is expanded.

D: .; J: TRBJ1-1; size: once; V: TRBV28; DNA: TGTGCCAGCAGTTTTTCCACTGAAGCTTTCTTT; CDR3: CASSFSTEAFF
D: TRBD2; J: TRBJ2-1; size: .; V: TRBV12-3/TRBV12-4; DNA: TGTGCCAGCAGGCCCACTGGCGGGGGGGAGCAGTTCTTC; CDR3: CASRPTGGGEQFF
D: TRBD2; J: TRBJ2-7; size: few; V: TRBV7-3; DNA: TGTGCCAGCAGCCGGGAGGTTGTAGGATTGGAGGAGCAGTACTTC; CDR3: CASSREVVGLEEQYF
D: TRBD1; J: TRBJ1-1; size: once; V: TRBV6-5; DNA: TGTGCCAGCAGTACCCAGCAGGGGGCTGAAGCTTTCTTT; CDR3: CASSTQQGAEAFF
D: .; J: TRBJ1-2; size: .; V: TRBV19; DNA: TGTGCCAGTAGTATAATCCCTGGTGGACTGAACTATGGCTACACCTTC; CDR3: CASSIIPGGLNYGYTF
D: .; J: TRBJ2-1; size: .; V: TRBV7-9; DNA: TGTGCCAGCAGGCCCTCTTCCTACAATGAGCAGTTCTTC; CDR3: CASRPSSYNEQFF
D: TRBD1; J: TRBJ1-2; size: .; V: TRBV6-6; DNA: TGTGCCAGCAGCCCGACAGGGGACTATGGCTACACCTTC; CDR3: CASSPTGDYGYTF
D: .; J: TRBJ2-1; size: .; V: TRBV9; DNA: TGTGCCAGCAGCGTAGACCCCGGCGGCCATGAGCAGTTCTTC; CDR3: CASSVDPGGHEQFF
D: TRBD1; J: TRBJ2-5; size: .; V: TRBV5-1; DNA: TGCGCCAGCAGCTTGTGGGGTGGACCCTCAGGGGGCGAGACCCAGTACTTC; CDR3: CASSLWGGPSGGETQYF
D: .; J: TRBJ1-1; size: .; V: TRBV5-6; DNA: TGTGCCAGCAGCTCGGGACTGGGGAACACTGAAGCTTTCTTT; CDR3: CASSSGLGNTEAFF
D: TRBD2; J: TRBJ2-1; size: .; V: TRBV2; DNA: TGTGCCAGCAGTGAGGAAGGGACTAGCGGCAATGAGCAGTTCTTC; CDR3: CASSEEGTSGNEQFF
D: .; J: TRBJ1-2; size: .; V: TRBV28; DNA: TGTGCCAGCAGTTTAGTCAGGGGAAACTATGGCTACACCTTC; CDR3: CASSLVRGNYGYTF
D: .; J: TRBJ2-1; size: .; V: TRBV20-1; DNA: TGCAGTGCCAGTCTCACTCTTGAGCAGTTCTTC; CDR3: CSASLTLEQFF
D: .; J: TRBJ2-1; size: .; V: TRBV5-1; DNA: TGCGCCAGCAGCTTGGCCGGTCCGGCGAGCTCCTACAATGAGCAGTTCTTC; CDR3: CASSLAGPASSYNEQFF
D: TRBD2; J: TRBJ2-3; size: .; V: TRBV10-3; DNA: TGTGCCATCAGAACTAGCGGGTCCCGACGGAAAGATACGCAGTATTTT; CDR3: CAIRTSGSRRKDTQYF
D: TRBD2; J: TRBJ2-3; size: .; V: TRBV24-1; DNA: TGTGCCACCAGTGATTCGGGAGGCGGATACACAGATACGCAGTATTTT; CDR3: CATSDSGGGYTDTQYF
D: .; J: TRBJ1-2; size: .; V: TRBV9; DNA: TGTGCCAGCAGCGTAGCTGGAGGGGACTACACCTTC; CDR3: CASSVAGGDYTF
D: .; J: TRBJ2-7; size: .; V: TRBV21-1; DNA: TGTGCCAGCAGCAAGACAGGGGACGAGCAGTACTTC; CDR3: CASSKTGDEQYF
D: TRBD1; J: TRBJ2-2; size: .; V: TRBV2; DNA: TGTGCCAGCAGTGACGGCTACAGGGGGGCCGGGGAGCTGTTTTTT; CDR3: CASSDGYRGAGELFF
D: .; J: TRBJ1-6; size: .; V: TRBV18; DNA: TGTGCCAGCTCACAAAAAACCGGGACATATAATTCACCCCTCCACTTT; CDR3: CASSQKTGTYNSPLHF
D: .; J: TRBJ1-1; size: .; V: TRBV29-1; DNA: TGCAGCACCCTTAAGAGAGATTTGAACACTGAAGCTTTCTTT; CDR3: CSTLKRDLNTEAFF
D: .; J: TRBJ1-5; size: .; V: TRBV20-1; DNA: TGCAGTGCTAGTAGGTGGGTGGAAGCCCAAAATCAGCCCCAGCATTTT; CDR3: CSASRWVEAQNQPQHF
D: .; J: TRBJ1-1; size: .; V: TRBV6-5; DNA: TGTGCCAGCAGTTACAGGGTCACTGAAGCTTTCTTT; CDR3: CASSYRVTEAFF
D: TRBD2; J: TRBJ2-1; size: .; V: TRBV11-2; DNA: TGTGCCAGCAGTTTCGGACTAGCGGACTACAATGAGCAGTTCTTC; CDR3: CASSFGLADYNEQFF
D: TRBD1; J: TRBJ1-5; size: .; V: TRBV19; DNA: TGTGCCAGTAGTTTCCGACAGGGGGCGTCGAGCAATCAGCCCCAGCATTTT; CDR3: CASSFRQGASSNQPQHF
D: .; J: TRBJ1-1; size: .; V: TRBV5-6; DNA: TGTGCCAGCAGCGAGGTTGAGAACACTGAAGCTTTCTTT; CDR3: CASSEVENTEAFF
D: .; J: TRBJ1-2; size: .; V: TRBV19; DNA: TGTGCCAGTAGTATATGGGCCAACTCCAACTATGGCTACACCTTC; CDR3: CASSIWANSNYGYTF
D: .; J: TRBJ1-3; size: .; V: TRBV2; DNA: TGTGCCAGCAGTGAAGCGGTAGGGTATGGAAACACCATATATTTT; CDR3: CASSEAVGYGNTIYF
D: .; J: TRBJ1-4; size: .; V: TRBV11-2; DNA: TGTGCCACTAAACTCCAGGGTATTAATGAAAAACTGTTTTTT; CDR3: CATKLQGINEKLFF
D: TRBD2; J: TRBJ2-7; size: .; V: TRBV2; DNA: TGTGCCAGCAGTGTAACTAGCGGGAGCTCCTACGAGCAGTACTTC; CDR3: CASSVTSGSSYEQYF
D: .; J: TRBJ2-1; size: .; V: TRBV29-1; DNA: TGCAGCGTTGGGTCGGGTGGGGTTCAGTTCTTC; CDR3: CSVGSGGVQFF
D: TRBD2; J: TRBJ2-1; size: .; V: TRBV5-1; DNA: TGCGCCAGCAGCTTGTTTTCTAGCGGGACCTACAATGAGCAGTTCTTC; CDR3: CASSLFSSGTYNEQFF
D: .; J: TRBJ2-5; size: .; V: TRBV27; DNA: TGTGCCAGCAGTTCCCCCGGGCGGGAAAAAAAGACCCAGTACTTC; CDR3: CASSSPGREKKTQYF
D: TRBD2; J: TRBJ2-5; size: .; V: TRBV5-4; DNA: TGTGCCAGCAGCTTGGCCGGCGGGAGAGAGACCCAGTACTTC; CDR3: CASSLAGGRETQYF
D: TRBD1; J: TRBJ2-4; size: .; V: TRBV3-1/TRBV3-2; DNA: TGTGCCAGCAGCCGGGCAGGGGGCGAAAACATTCAGTACTTC; CDR3: CASSRAGGENIQYF
D: .; J: TRBJ1-2; size: .; V: TRBV7-9; DNA: TGTGCCAGCAGCTATGGCTCCTATGGCTACACCTTC; CDR3: CASSYGSYGYTF
D: .; J: TRBJ1-1; size: .; V: TRBV6-5; DNA: TGTGCCAGCTGCAGGGCTGCGGTACCTGAAGCTTTCTTT; CDR3: CASCRAAVPEAFF
D: .; J: TRBJ2-7; size: .; V: TRBV2; DNA: TGTGCCAGCAGCCCCAGCTTCTCTAAACACTACGAGCAGTACTTC; CDR3: CASSPSFSKHYEQYF
D: TRBD1; J: TRBJ2-2; size: .; V: TRBV5-4; DNA: TGTGCCAGCAGCTTGGACAGGGGGAACACCGGGGAGCTGTTTTTT; CDR3: CASSLDRGNTGELFF
D: .; J: TRBJ1-1; size: .; V: TRBV6-6; DNA: TGTGCCAGCAGTCGGGACGGGAGGAACACTGAAGCTTTCTTT; CDR3: CASSRDGRNTEAFF
D: .; J: TRBJ1-1; size: .; V: TRBV21-1; DNA: TGTGCCAGCAGTAACCACGCTGAGAACACTGAAGCTTTCTTT; CDR3: CASSNHAENTEAFF
D: TRBD1; J: TRBJ2-7; size: .; V: TRBV5-1; DNA: TGCGCCAGCAGCTTAGAAACCGGGACAGCGATCTCCTACGAGCAGTACTTC; CDR3: CASSLETGTAISYEQYF
D: .; J: TRBJ2-7; size: .; V: TRBV18; DNA: TGTGCCAGCTCACCAAGATCGGCAGGGAACTCCTACGAGCAGTACTTC; CDR3: CASSPRSAGNSYEQYF
D: .; J: TRBJ2-1; size: .; V: TRBV21-1; DNA: TGTGCCAGCAGCAAATGGTTATGGCGGGGGGGTCCATACAATGAGCAGTTCTTC; CDR3: CASSKWLWRGGPYNEQFF
D: .; J: TRBJ2-2; size: .; V: TRBV5-1; DNA: TGCGCCAGCAGCAAGGACACCGGGGAGCTGTTTTTT; CDR3: CASSKDTGELFF
D: .; J: TRBJ2-7; size: .; V: TRBV7-9; DNA: TGTGCCAGCAGCTATTTATCAACAGGCCAGGGCTACGAGCAGTACTTC; CDR3: CASSYLSTGQGYEQYF
D: TRBD2; J: TRBJ2-1; size: .; V: TRBV11-2; DNA: TGTGCCAGCAGTCCACTAGCGGGGGTTTACAATGAGCAGTTCTTC; CDR3: CASSPLAGVYNEQFF
D: .; J: TRBJ2-7; size: .; V: TRBV19; DNA: TGTGCCAGTAGTCCAGGGACGGGCTACGAGCAGTACTTC; CDR3: CASSPGTGYEQYF
D: .; J: TRBJ1-4; size: .; V: TRBV6-5; DNA: TGTGCCAGCACCCCGAGGCCCTCAACTAATGAAAAACTGTTTTTT; CDR3: CASTPRPSTNEKLFF
D: .; J: TRBJ2-7; size: .; V: TRBV5-1; DNA: TGCGCCAGCAGCGCGACAGAAACCTACGAGCAGTACTTC; CDR3: CASSATETYEQYF
D: .; J: TRBJ1-6; size: .; V: TRBV6-1; DNA: TGTGCCAGCAGTGAAGGAGCAGCCAGAAATTCACCCCTCCACTTT; CDR3: CASSEGAARNSPLHF
D: .; J: TRBJ1-1; size: .; V: TRBV5-6; DNA: TGTGCCAGCACCCTGGGTAGTGCTGAAGCTTTCTTT; CDR3: CASTLGSAEAFF
D: TRBD1; J: TRBJ1-1; size: .; V: TRBV9; DNA: TGTGCCAGCAGCCGGGCGACAGGGTGGGTGAACACTGAAGCTTTCTTT; CDR3: CASSRATGWVNTEAFF
D: .; J: TRBJ1-1; size: .; V: TRBV7-3; DNA: TGTGCCAGCAGCTTACTGACAGCCATTAACACTGAAGCTTTCTTT; CDR3: CASSLLTAINTEAFF
D: .; J: TRBJ2-7; size: .; V: TRBV25-1; DNA: TGTGCCACCGAGCCACTAGGGGGGAGGGTGGAGCAGTACTTC; CDR3: CATEPLGGRVEQYF
D: TRBD1; J: TRBJ2-7; size: .; V: TRBV7-9; DNA: TGTGCCAGCAGCTTAATAGGGGACAGGTCCTACGAGCAGTACTTC; CDR3: CASSLIGDRSYEQYF